This T cell receptor (beta chain) comes out of a study of shared clonotypes between healthy human individuals. The assay was immunoSEQ multiplex PCR, and TCRdb's table has in-frame clones only and misses some. The sample consists of roughly 1,600,000 clones, less than 99% of them appearing once. The receptor was derived from a man aged 30 to 39 in good health. Sequenced: naive CD4+ T cells sorted from blood. Subset reported: CD45RA+ positively selected.

In nucleotides, the CDR3 is TGCGCCAGCAGCTTGCTTCCAGGGAATGAGAGAACCCAGTACTTC. Translation: CASSLLPGNERTQYF. This chain uses TRBV5-1 with TRBJ2-5, with D possibly matching TRBD1 (5 bases). CDR3 size: 15 residues. Per germline, CDR1 SGHRS and CDR2 YFSETQ. Trimming took 1 base from V and 8 from J, leaving 18 bases between them.